Listed here are 9 T cell receptor beta chains from one sample, sequenced in a study of blood T cell repertoires in COVID-19. Clones were sequenced by immunoSEQ multiplex PCR, and TCRdb holds only the in-frame ones, with some missing. Of more than 350,000 clones listed, about 90% are singletons. The sequenced material came from peripheral blood. The receptors here all came from a young woman with COVID-19, enrolled during active disease.

The chain recombines TRBV28 with TRBJ2-4; TRBD2 agrees at 11 bases. Germline loops: CDR1 MDHEN, CDR2 SYDVKM. After removal of 5 bases from V and 0 bases from J, the junction contained 12 bases not matched to a gene. CDR3 size: 19 residues. The DNA for the CDR3 is TGTGCCAGCAGTCCCCTTCTAGCGGGAGGCACCCTAGCCAAAAACATTCAGTACTTC. This sequence encodes CASSPLLAGGTLAKNIQYF.

The chain uses TRBV29-1 and TRBJ2-5; 10 bases align to TRBD2. Looked up from germline, CDR1 is SQVTM and CDR2 is ANQGSEA. This CDR3 has 15 amino acids. Losses at the gene ends were 7 bases for V and 5 bases for J; bases not matched to a gene: 13. As DNA, the CDR3 is TGCAGCGCCCCGGGAGCGGGAGGGTTTTGGGAGACCCAGTACTTC. This sequence encodes CSAPGAGGFWETQYF.

This sequence joins TRBV5-4 and TRBJ2-7, with TRBD1 matching over 12 bases. The CDR3 spans 16 residues. Germline assignment: CDR1 SGHNT and CDR2 YYREEE (reference sequence). Germline trimming cut 4 bases from V and 5 bases from J; bases unmatched to any gene: 10. The CDR3 loop is CASSLQPGQGAHEQYF. CDR3 bases: TGTGCCAGCAGCCTACAACCGGGACAGGGGGCCCACGAGCAGTACTTC.

The chain carries TRBV18 and TRBJ2-7; 8 bases agree with TRBD1. Germline trimming cut 3 bases from V and 3 bases from J; bases unmatched to any gene: 7. The CDR3 covers 15 residues. In germline, CDR1 is KGHSH, CDR2 LQKENI. CDR3 DNA sequence: TGTGCCAGCTCACCTACCGGGACAGGCAACTACGAGCAGTACTTC. It yields the protein CASSPTGTGNYEQYF.

This rearrangement joins TRBV5-1 to TRBJ2-1, with D maybe TRBD1 (6 bases). CDR1 SGHRS and CDR2 YFSETQ come from the germline V gene. The CDR3 is 14 amino acids. The ends were cut back, 6 bases at V and 4 bases at J, with 14 bases in the middle. CDR3 sequence reads: CASTRNREYNEQFF. The CDR3 DNA sequence: TGCGCCAGCACCAGAAACAGGGAATACAATGAGCAGTTCTTC.

V and J are TRBV5-4 and TRBJ1-1; 7 nucleotides align to TRBD1. The V segment lost 5 bases and the J segment 1 base; nucleotides outside the gene matches: 8. This CDR3 has 15 amino acids. Germline V lookup: CDR1 SGHNT, CDR2 YYREEE (reference sequence). The CDR3: CASSPGQMKNTEAFF. Written as DNA, the CDR3 is TGTGCCAGCAGTCCGGGACAGATGAAGAACACTGAAGCTTTCTTT.

The chain uses TRBV25-1 and TRBJ1-1, with D maybe TRBD1 (5 bases). The germline V gene encodes CDR1 MGHDK and CDR2 SYGVNS. V lost 1 base, J lost 11 bases, and 14 bases lay in between. The CDR3 is 13 amino acids. As DNA, the CDR3 is TGTGCCAGCAGTGAATCGCTCTCAGGGAGGGCTTTCTTT. Residues: CASSESLSGRAFF.

J is TRBJ1-3 and V is TRBV4-3; no definite D call. Trimming cost V 4 bases and J 6 bases, with 10 bases left between them. CDR1 and CDR2 from the germline V gene are LGHNA and YSLEER. The CDR3 is made up of 13 amino acids. CDR3 loop: CASSLHTENTIYF. The CDR3 DNA is TGCGCCAGCAGCCTCCACACCGAAAACACCATATATTTT.

Regarding this clone: At the DNA level, this CDR3 is encoded by other sequences in the same sample as well. The V gene is TRBV19, the J gene TRBJ2-1; 10 bases map to TRBD2. V lost 5 bases and J lost 7; bases outside the gene matches: 5. The length of the CDR3 is 14 residues. The V gene's germline CDR1 is LNHDA and CDR2 SQIVND (reference sequence). In DNA, the CDR3 is TGTGCCAGTAGTGCCAGCGGGAGGGGGAATGAGCAGTTCTTC. Amino acids: CASSASGRGNEQFF.